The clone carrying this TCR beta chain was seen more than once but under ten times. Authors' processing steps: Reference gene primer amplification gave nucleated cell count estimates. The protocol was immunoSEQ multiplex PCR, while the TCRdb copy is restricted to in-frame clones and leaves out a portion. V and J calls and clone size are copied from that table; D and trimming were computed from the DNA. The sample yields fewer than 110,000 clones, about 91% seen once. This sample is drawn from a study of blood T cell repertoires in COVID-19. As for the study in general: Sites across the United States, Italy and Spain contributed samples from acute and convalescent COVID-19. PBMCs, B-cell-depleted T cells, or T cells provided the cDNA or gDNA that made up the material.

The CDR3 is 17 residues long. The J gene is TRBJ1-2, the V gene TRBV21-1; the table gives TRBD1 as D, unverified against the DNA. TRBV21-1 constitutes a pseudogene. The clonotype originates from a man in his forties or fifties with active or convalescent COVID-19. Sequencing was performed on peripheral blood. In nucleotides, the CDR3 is TGTGCCAGCAGCTCCCCCCGGGACAGGGAGGCTAACTATGGCTACACCTTC. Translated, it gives CASSSPRDREANYGYTF.